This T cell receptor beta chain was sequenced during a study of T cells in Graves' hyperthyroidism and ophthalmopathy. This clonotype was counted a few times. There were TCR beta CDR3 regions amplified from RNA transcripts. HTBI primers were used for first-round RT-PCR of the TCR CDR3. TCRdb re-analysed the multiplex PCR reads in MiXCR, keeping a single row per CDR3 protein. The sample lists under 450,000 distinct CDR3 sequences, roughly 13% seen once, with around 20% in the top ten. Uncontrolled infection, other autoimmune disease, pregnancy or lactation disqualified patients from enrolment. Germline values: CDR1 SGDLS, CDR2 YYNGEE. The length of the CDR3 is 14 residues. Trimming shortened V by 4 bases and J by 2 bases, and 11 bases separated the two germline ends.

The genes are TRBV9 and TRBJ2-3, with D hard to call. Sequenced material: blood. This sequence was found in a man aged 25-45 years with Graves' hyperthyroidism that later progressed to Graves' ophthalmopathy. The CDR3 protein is CASSPRVYTDTQYF. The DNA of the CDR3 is TGTGCCAGCAGCCCCCGGGTGTACACAGATACGCAGTATTTT.